Shown below are 17 T cell receptor beta chains from a single sample sequenced in a study of T cells after yellow fever vaccination. MiXCR, run by TCRdb on the 5' RACE reads, gives a single entry per CDR3 protein. Of roughly 160,000 distinct CDR3 sequences listed, 6% to 7.5% are singletons. The source was CD4+ T cells sorted from PBMCs, collected roughly 5 days after the first yellow fever vaccination. These receptors were obtained from a man younger than 35 who received the YFV17D yellow fever vaccine.

In its sample, this clonotype was seen a few times. This chain joins TRBV6-1 and TRBJ2-3; the match to TRBD2 covers 8 bases. CDR1 and CDR2 from the germline V gene are MNHNS and SASEGT. CDR3 length: 14 residues. V shed 9 bases, J shed 4 bases, and the junction held 9 bases outside the gene matches. The CDR3 nucleotides read TGTGCCAGTCAACGGGAGGGGGGCGCAGATACGCAGTATTTT. It yields the protein CASQREGGADTQYF.

The gene calls are TRBV4-3 and TRBJ2-5, with D unresolved. Between the trimmed V and J ends, which lost 2 bases and 5 bases, there was a span of 15 bases. Germline V gene data show CDR1 as LGHNA and CDR2 as YSLEER. The CDR3 runs 15 residues. CDR3 region: CASSQNRARPETQYF. The CDR3 DNA sequence: TGCGCCAGCAGCCAAAACCGGGCCCGCCCGGAGACCCAGTACTTC.

This clonotype was recorded many times. The chain recombines TRBV12-3 or TRBV12-4 with TRBJ1-2; the D is unclear. The CDR3 length is 14 residues. The ends were cut back, 5 bases at V and 4 bases at J, with 14 bases in the middle. CDR3 coding DNA: TGTGCCAGCAGTCCGAGACTCGGACGCTATGGCTACACCTTC. Translation gives CASSPRLGRYGYTF.

A few counts support this clonotype. The chain uses TRBV3-1 and TRBJ2-1, with TRBD2 identical over 11 bases. V was pared by 3 bases and J by 5 bases, with 6 bases of the junction left unmatched. Germline V gene sequence: CDR1 LGHDT, CDR2 YNNKEL (reference sequence). The CDR3 totals 16 residues. The CDR3 loop reads CASSHNPTSGDNEQFF. The CDR3 DNA follows: TGTGCCAGCAGCCACAATCCGACTAGCGGGGACAATGAGCAGTTCTTC.

This clonotype appeared a few times. This rearrangement joins TRBV6-2 or TRBV6-3 to TRBJ2-5; 10 bases agree with TRBD1. In germline, CDR1 is MNHEY, CDR2 SVGEGT. This CDR3 is built from 13 residues. V lost 2 bases, J lost 14 bases, and 8 bases stayed unmatched. The CDR3 nucleotides read TGTGCCAGCAGTTACCAGGACAGGGGGTCGACCTACTTC. It specifies CASSYQDRGSTYF.

This clonotype was observed many times. The V gene is TRBV7-2, the J gene TRBJ2-4, with D possibly TRBD1 on 6 matching bases. V was pared by 5 bases and J by 0 bases, with 14 bases between. The germline CDR1 and CDR2 sequences are SGHTA and FQGNSA. CDR3 size: 16 residues. The CDR3 coding sequence is TGTGCCAGCAGCCCCCCGCTACAGGGAGCCAAAAACATTCAGTACTTC. Encoded protein: CASSPPLQGAKNIQYF.

There are many counts of this clonotype. The chain combines TRBV9 with TRBJ1-6, with D uncertain. Trimming left V 3 bases short and J 8 bases short, with 12 bases between. In germline, CDR1 is SGDLS, CDR2 YYNGEE. CDR3 length equals 14 residues. The CDR3 protein is CASSAQPADSPLHF. The DNA of the CDR3 is TGTGCCAGCAGCGCCCAACCAGCAGATTCACCCCTCCACTTT.

This clonotype was seen only a few times. The rearrangement links TRBV20-1 to TRBJ1-4; D is uncertain. Germline V gene data show CDR1 as DFQATT and CDR2 as SNEGSKA (reference sequence). Deletions cut 0 bases from V and 0 bases from J, with 2 bases between. CDR3 length equals 13 residues. For the CDR3, the DNA is TGCAGTGCTAGAGACGCAACTAATGAAAAACTGTTTTTT. This codes for CSARDATNEKLFF.

This clonotype occurred many times. The chain links TRBV6-1 to TRBJ1-5; TRBD1 aligns across 7 bases. The CDR3 covers 19 residues. The V segment lost 0 bases and the J segment 0 bases; nucleotides outside the gene matches: 11. The germline gives CDR1 MNHNS, CDR2 SASEGT. Here the CDR3 reads CASSEARQGLFSSNQPQHF. In DNA, the CDR3 is TGTGCCAGCAGTGAAGCCCGACAGGGACTATTCTCTAGCAATCAGCCCCAGCATTTT.

V and J are TRBV7-3 and TRBJ1-1; D remains unclear. In germline, CDR1 is SGHTA, CDR2 FQGTGA. V lost 3 bases to trimming and J lost 1 base, with 6 bases between them. CDR3 size: 13 residues. The chain's CDR3 is CASSFVENTEAFF. DNA for the CDR3: TGTGCCAGCAGCTTTGTCGAGAACACTGAAGCTTTCTTT. The full variable domain, rest sourced from reference TRBV7-3 and TRBJ1-1, is GAGVSQTPSNKVTEKGKYVELRCDPISGHTALYWYRQSLGQGPEFLIYFQGTGAADDSGLPNDRFFAVRPEGSVSTLKIQRTERGDSAVYLCASSFVENTEAFFGQGTRLTVV.

The CDR3 region is CASSLGRAGNQPQHF. The CDR3 DNA reads as TGTGCCAGCAGTTTGGGCAGGGCAGGCAATCAGCCCCAGCATTTT. This chain links TRBV6-2 or TRBV6-3 with TRBJ1-5; perhaps TRBD1 as D (5 bases). The CDR3 has 15 residues. CDR1 is MNHEY and CDR2 is SVGEGT in the germline V gene. Trimming removed 4 bases at V and 2 bases at J, with 12 bases between.

The rearrangement uses TRBV27 and TRBJ1-2; the D gene is possibly TRBD1 (6 bases). The ends were cut back, 4 bases at V and 7 bases at J, with 10 bases in the middle. Germline CDR1 and CDR2: MNHEY and SMNVEV (reference sequence). CDR3 size: 12 residues. CDR3 sequence (DNA): TGTGCCAGCAGTTCACAGGGTATTGGCTACACCTTC. Encoded protein: CASSSQGIGYTF.

This clonotype occurred many times. The chain recombines TRBV7-9 with TRBJ2-3; 8 positions match TRBD2. Germline values: CDR1 SEHNR, CDR2 FQNEAQ (reference sequence). Trimming took 4 bases from V and 1 from J; bases not matched to a gene: 7. The CDR3 spans 16 residues. CDR3 loop: CASSSRRGGGTDTQYF. The CDR3, as DNA: TGTGCCAGCAGCTCCCGTCGGGGGGGCGGCACAGATACGCAGTATTTT.

The chain combines TRBV7-2 with TRBJ1-2; D remains unclear. In germline, CDR1 is SGHTA, CDR2 FQGNSA. With 3 bases removed from V and 4 bases from J, the gap between germline ends came to 12 bases. The CDR3 is 14 amino acids. This CDR3 reads CASSFTAPAYGYTF. CDR3 DNA: TGTGCCAGCAGCTTTACCGCGCCGGCCTATGGCTACACCTTC.

This clonotype was found a few times. CDR3 residues: CASSGGGSTNTEAFF. CDR3 DNA sequence: TGTGCCAGCTCCGGCGGGGGGTCGACGAACACTGAAGCTTTCTTT. The chain uses TRBV7-3 and TRBJ1-1; TRBD1 might be the D (5 bases). Germline CDR1 is SGHTA and CDR2 is FQGTGA. CDR3 size: 15 residues. Trimming removed 8 bases at V and 1 base at J, with 17 bases between.

The sample holds a few counts of this clonotype. This rearrangement joins TRBV5-1 to TRBJ2-6; D is unresolved. The V end was cut by 4 bases, the J end by 2 bases, with 1 base between. Germline V lookup: CDR1 SGHRS, CDR2 YFSETQ. The CDR3 consists of 12 residues. In DNA form, the CDR3 reads TGCGCCAGCAGCCCTGGGGCCAACGTCCTGACTTTC. The encoded protein is CASSPGANVLTF. Full variable domain (remainder filled in from reference TRBV5-1 and TRBJ2-6): KAGVTQTPRYLIKTRGQQVTLSCSPISGHRSVSWYQQTPGQGLQFLFEYFSETQRNKGNFPGRFSGRQFSNSRSEMNVSTLELGDSALYLCASSPGANVLTFGAGSRLTVL.

This clonotype turned up a few times. The rearrangement uses TRBV7-2 and TRBJ2-5; D remains unclear. This CDR3 is 16 amino acids long. V was pared by 2 bases and J by 2 bases, with 15 bases between. The germline V gene has CDR1 SGHTA and CDR2 FQGNSA. The CDR3 loop is CASSLRYPAGQETQYF. The CDR3 DNA reads TGTGCCAGCAGCTTAAGGTACCCTGCTGGTCAAGAGACCCAGTACTTC.